Listed here are 18 T cell receptor beta chains from one sample, sequenced in a study of molecular identifiers for immune sequencing clone quantification. MiXCR, applied by TCRdb to the PCR reads, yields one record per CDR3 protein. The sample carries nearly 650,000 distinct CDR3 sequences, over 25% recorded once. The sequencing sample was made of naive CD8+ T cells from blood, with Jurkat cell RNA spiked in. Stated subset: FACS-sorted CD8+CD4-CCR7+CD45RA+ naive T cells. All receptors come from a human donor in good health. Some libraries in this study had Jurkat cell RNA spiked in.

This chain connects TRBV4-1 to TRBJ1-2; 12 positions agree with TRBD1. Germline V lookup: CDR1 MGHRA, CDR2 YSYEKL. Trimming cost V 0 bases and J 4 bases; bases outside gene matches: 3. The CDR3 contains 16 residues. In DNA, the CDR3 is TGCGCCAGCAGCCAAGACCAGGGACAGGGGGCCTATGGCTACACCTTC. Translated: CASSQDQGQGAYGYTF.

The chain links TRBV30 to TRBJ1-1; TRBD1 agrees at 7 bases. Losses at the gene ends were 0 bases for V and 7 bases for J; bases not matched to a gene: 5. The CDR3 is 13 amino acids. Per germline, CDR1 GTSNPN and CDR2 SVGIG (reference sequence). The CDR3 DNA sequence: TGTGCCTGGAGTGTACTTCGGGACAGTGAAGCTTTCTTT. Protein product: CAWSVLRDSEAFF.

About this clonotype itself: The junction does not match germline at one end; this may be a read error. The chain couples TRBV5-6 to TRBJ2-7; TRBD2 agrees at 8 bases. Looked up from germline, CDR1 is SGHDT and CDR2 is YYEEEE. This CDR3 spans 14 amino acids. In DNA, the CDR3 is TGTACCAGCAGCCCGGGGGGGGGCTCCTACGAGCAGTACTTC. It codes for CTSSPGGGSYEQYF.

This clonotype was seen many times. The J gene is TRBJ2-2, the V gene TRBV7-9; 9 bases fit TRBD2. With 5 bases clipped from V and 6 bases from J, the junction kept 16 bases outside the gene matches. The CDR3 spans 18 residues. Germline values: CDR1 SEHNR, CDR2 FQNEAQ (reference sequence). The chain's CDR3 is CASSGGGLAYPAAGELFF. The CDR3 DNA is TGTGCCAGCAGCGGGGGAGGACTAGCGTATCCCGCCGCCGGGGAGCTGTTTTTT. The full variable domain, rest sourced from reference TRBV7-9 and TRBJ2-2, is DTGVSQNPRHKITKRGQNVTFRCDPISEHNRLYWYRQTLGQGPEFLTYFQNEAQLEKSRLLSDRFSAERPKGSFSTLEIQRTEQGDSAMYLCASSGGGLAYPAAGELFFGEGSRLTVL.

The chain employs TRBV11-3 and TRBJ1-6, with D maybe TRBD1 (6 bases). The germline V gene encodes CDR1 SGHNT and CDR2 YENEEA. The CDR3 spans 14 residues. V was shortened by 4 bases and J by 10 bases, with 14 bases between the two germline ends. The CDR3 here is CASSSGTSGSPLHF. CDR3 coding DNA: TGTGCCAGCAGCTCAGGGACATCTGGGTCACCCCTCCACTTT.

This clonotype was counted many times. The chain employs TRBV11-2 and TRBJ2-4, with D possibly TRBD2 on 6 matching bases. Germline V gene lookup returns CDR1 SGHAT and CDR2 FQNNGV. The V and J ends lost 3 bases and 1 base respectively, with 10 bases between them. The CDR3 has 15 residues. This CDR3 is CASSLLAGAKNIQYF. DNA for the CDR3: TGTGCCAGCAGCTTGTTGGCGGGGGCCAAAAACATTCAGTACTTC.

This clonotype has a single count. Germline and junction disagree at one end, which may indicate a read error. V and J are TRBV4-1 and TRBJ1-1, with D unresolved. CDR1 is MGHRA, CDR2 YSYEKL, per germline. This CDR3 contains 13 residues. The CDR3, as DNA: TGCGCCGGCAGCCAAGAAACTAGCACTGAAGCTTTCTTT. Translated: CAGSQETSTEAFF.

The chain has TRBV19 and TRBJ2-7, with D possibly being TRBD1 or TRBD2 (5 bases each). Trimming removed 6 bases from V and 5 bases from J, with 17 bases in between. The length of the CDR3 is 14 residues. Germline-derived CDR1 and CDR2 are LNHDA and SQIVND (reference sequence). As DNA, the CDR3 is TGTGCCAGTAGCGTCGGGACGTTAAGGGACGAGCAGTACTTC. As protein: CASSVGTLRDEQYF.

This clonotype was counted ten times or more. The rearrangement joins TRBV14 to TRBJ2-5; D is undetermined. The CDR3 length is 14 residues. Trimming pared 4 bases from V and 0 bases from J, leaving 9 bases between. In germline, CDR1 is SGHDN, CDR2 FVKESK. CDR3 region: CASSPNSNQETQYF. Written as DNA, the CDR3 is TGTGCCAGCAGCCCCAACAGCAACCAAGAGACCCAGTACTTC.

The chain links TRBV19 to TRBJ2-7; 7 positions match TRBD1. The CDR3 is 15 amino acids. Germline trimming cut 3 bases from V and 4 bases from J; bases unmatched to any gene: 9. Germline CDR1 is LNHDA and CDR2 is SQIVND (reference sequence). In DNA, the CDR3 is TGTGCCAGTAGTATCGAGGTAACAGGGGTTTACGAGCAGTACTTC. This sequence encodes CASSIEVTGVYEQYF.

This clonotype occurred many times. The chain has TRBV30 and TRBJ2-3, with no clear D. The V end lost 1 base, the J end lost 6 bases, and 5 bases lay between the germline ends. CDR3 length: 11 amino acids. Per germline, CDR1 GTSNPN and CDR2 SVGIG (reference sequence). In DNA, the CDR3 is TGTGCCTGGAGTGAGGGCGATACGCAGTATTTT. The encoded protein is CAWSEGDTQYF.

This clonotype was observed many times. The chain is built from TRBV28 and TRBJ2-7; 7 bases are a match to TRBD1. The CDR3 runs 15 residues. V was clipped by 3 bases and J by 2 bases; unmatched bases: 7. The germline V gene has CDR1 MDHEN and CDR2 SYDVKM. In DNA form, the CDR3 reads TGTGCCAGCAGTTTTAGGGGGCTCTTGACCTACGAGCAGTACTTC. Protein product: CASSFRGLLTYEQYF.

The rearrangement links TRBV4-3 to TRBJ2-7, with 13 bases fitting TRBD2. Germline V gene lookup returns CDR1 LGHNA and CDR2 YSLEER. V was pared by 4 bases and J by 5 bases, with 8 bases of the junction left unmatched. The CDR3 covers 16 residues. The CDR3 region is CASSLRTSGRLDEQYF. The CDR3 coding sequence is TGCGCCAGCAGCCTTCGGACTAGCGGGAGACTCGACGAGCAGTACTTC.

The chain employs TRBV7-9 and TRBJ1-1; D uncertain. CDR1 and CDR2 from the germline V gene are SEHNR and FQNEAQ (reference sequence). Trimming took off 7 bases at V and 1 base at J, with 13 bases between the two ends. The CDR3 covers 14 residues. DNA of the CDR3: TGTGCCAGCAAGCTTAGCAGTCCGAACACTGAAGCTTTCTTT. Encoded protein: CASKLSSPNTEAFF.

V usage is TRBV27 and J usage is TRBJ2-7; D perhaps matches TRBD2 (5 bases). The CDR3 is 15 amino acids. V dropped 0 bases and J dropped 5 bases, with 14 bases sitting between them. Looked up from germline, CDR1 is MNHEY and CDR2 is SMNVEV (reference sequence). CDR3: CASSLSCGGNDEQYF. The DNA for the CDR3 is TGTGCCAGCAGTTTATCGTGCGGAGGCAACGACGAGCAGTACTTC.

A note on this clonotype: Germline is not matched at one junction end, which may reflect a read error. The rearrangement links TRBV27 to TRBJ2-7; D gene uncertain. The CDR3 runs to 12 residues. Germline V gene sequence: CDR1 MNHEY, CDR2 SMNVEV (reference sequence). In nucleotides, the CDR3 is TGTGCCAGCGCCGCCAGGACCTACGCGCAGTACTTC. It specifies CASAARTYAQYF.

This clonotype was observed once. A single base separates this from a much larger clone, so it may be a read error. This chain connects TRBV4-1 to TRBJ2-5, with D perhaps matching TRBD2 (5 bases). This CDR3 spans 14 amino acids. CDR1 and CDR2 from the germline V gene are MGHRA and YSYEKL. The CDR3 is CASSPAVYQKTQYF. For the CDR3, the DNA is TGCGCCAGCAGCCCAGCGGTATACCAAAAGACCCAGTACTTC.

This clonotype was found many times. The chain combines TRBV15 with TRBJ1-5, with 9 nucleotides matching TRBD1. CDR1 is LNHNV, CDR2 YYDKDF, per germline (reference sequence). The length of the CDR3 is 14 residues. The V and J ends lost 7 bases and 2 bases, in that order; junction bases with no gene match: 3. CDR3 DNA: TGTGCCACCACGGGACAGGGAGGCAATCAGCCCCAGCATTTT. Its protein product is CATTGQGGNQPQHF.